Listed below are T cell receptor beta chains from one sample, sequenced in a study of T cell responses to AZD1222 COVID-19 vaccine. Some clones are missing from TCRdb's copy, which holds only in-frame ones; the method was immunoSEQ multiplex PCR. The sample has some 150,000 clones, roughly 80% seen once; the top ten hold around 4.1%. The sequenced sample was peripheral blood, obtained on day 0 of MenACWY control vaccination. The source of these receptors is an adult in good health. Each CDR3 is given with its conserved first and last residue. The D gene is left open where the match is weak. Clone size, where shown, is once, few, many, or a class for clones that have expanded.

j_gene | abundance | v_gene | d_gene | CDR3nt | CDR3aa
TRBJ1-2 | NA | TRBV12-3/TRBV12-4 | NA | TGTGCCAGCAGTTTAGGGGTTGTCAATTCCTACACCTTC | CASSLGVVNSYTF
TRBJ1-5 | few | TRBV3-1/TRBV3-2 | NA | TGTGCCAGCAGCCAAGATGGAGGGGCCCATCAGCCCCAGCATTTT | CASSQDGGAHQPQHF
TRBJ1-2 | NA | TRBV28 | NA | TGTGCCAGCAGTTTACGGCCTAACTATGGCTACACCTTC | CASSLRPNYGYTF
TRBJ2-1 | many | TRBV9 | NA | TGTGCCAGCAGCGTAGCACTAGCCAACAATGAGCAGTTCTTC | CASSVALANNEQFF
TRBJ2-7 | NA | TRBV3-1/TRBV3-2 | NA | TGTGCCAGCAGCCCAGACCTAAGCTCCTACGAGCAGTACTTC | CASSPDLSSYEQYF
TRBJ1-1 | NA | TRBV15 | NA | TGTGCCACCAGCAAGGACAGCTTGAACACTGAAGCTTTCTTT | CATSKDSLNTEAFF
TRBJ1-2 | NA | TRBV5-4 | TRBD1 | TGTGCCAGCAGCCTGGTACCGGGACAGGGAGGTGGCTACACCTTC | CASSLVPGQGGGYTF
TRBJ1-3 | NA | TRBV5-1 | TRBD1 | TGCGCCAGCAGCTCGGACAGGTCGGGTGGAAACACCATATATTTT | CASSSDRSGGNTIYF
TRBJ2-1 | NA | TRBV18 | TRBD1 | TGTGCCAGCTCAAGGGACAGTAACAATGAGCAGTTCTTC | CASSRDSNNEQFF
TRBJ2-3 | many | TRBV7-3 | NA | TGTGCCAGCAGCTGGACTTCTAGCACAGATACGCAGTATTTT | CASSWTSSTDTQYF
TRBJ2-3 | NA | TRBV4-2 | NA | TGTGCCAGCAGTTCTGGCGGTGGAAATACGCAGTATTTT | CASSSGGGNTQYF
TRBJ2-5 | NA | TRBV7-3 | NA | TGTGCCAGCAGGTTAACCGGCCGGGCCGTGGGAGAGACCCAGTACTTC | CASRLTGRAVGETQYF
TRBJ2-2 | once | TRBV28 | NA | TGTGCCAGCAGTTTTTCCGGGGTCACCGGGGAGCTGTTTTTT | CASSFSGVTGELFF